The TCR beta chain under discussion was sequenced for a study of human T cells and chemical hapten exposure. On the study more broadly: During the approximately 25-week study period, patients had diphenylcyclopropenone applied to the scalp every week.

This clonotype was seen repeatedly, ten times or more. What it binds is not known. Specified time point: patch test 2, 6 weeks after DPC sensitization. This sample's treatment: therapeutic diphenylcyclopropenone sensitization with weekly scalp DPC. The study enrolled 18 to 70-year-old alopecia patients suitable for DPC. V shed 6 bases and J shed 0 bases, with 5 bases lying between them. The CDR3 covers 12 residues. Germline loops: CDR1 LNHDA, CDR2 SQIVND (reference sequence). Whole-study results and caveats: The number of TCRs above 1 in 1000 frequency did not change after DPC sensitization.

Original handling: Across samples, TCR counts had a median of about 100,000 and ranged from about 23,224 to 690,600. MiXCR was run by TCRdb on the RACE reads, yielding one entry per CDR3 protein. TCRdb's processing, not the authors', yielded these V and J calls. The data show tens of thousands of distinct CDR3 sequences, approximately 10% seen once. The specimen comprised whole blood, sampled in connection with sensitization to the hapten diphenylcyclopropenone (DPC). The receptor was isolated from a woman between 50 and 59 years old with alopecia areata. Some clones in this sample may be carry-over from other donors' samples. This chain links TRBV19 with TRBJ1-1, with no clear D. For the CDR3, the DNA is TGTGCCAGTAGCTCTATGAACACTGAAGCTTTCTTT. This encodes CASSSMNTEAFF.